The 26 T cell receptor beta chains presented below share a single source sample, sequenced in a study of CD8+CD57+ T cells in acquired aplastic anemia (dated 2018 in TCRdb). Sequenced using an Illumina HiSeq 2000. Profiling of TCR beta VDJ combinations and CDR3 sequences used genomic DNA as the template. TCRdb applied fastp at Q25 and MiXCR to the public reads, then kept only in-frame beta chains. Every entry covers one CDR3 protein and lists the most common genes and DNA from its rows. For this sample the table gives 200,000 to 250,000 distinct CDR3 sequences, of which 34% were detected only once. Clones ranked in the top ten supply 0.95% to 1.3% of the sample. Sequencing input: sorted CD4+, CD8+, or CD8+CD57+ T cells (not recorded which) from PBMCs. Receptors originate from a human donor in good health, serving as a control.

A few counts support this clonotype. J is TRBJ1-3 and V is TRBV30; D is ambiguous. V was shortened by 3 bases and J by 4 bases, with 4 bases between the two germline ends. CDR3 length: 11 residues. CDR1 and CDR2 (germline): GTSNPN, SVGIG (reference sequence). This CDR3 reads CAWSLGNTIYF. CDR3 DNA: TGTGCCTGGAGCCTGGGAAACACCATATATTTT.

This clonotype occurred many times. V usage is TRBV20-1 and J usage is TRBJ1-5; D may be TRBD1 (5 bases). Germline CDR1 DFQATT, CDR2 SNEGSKA (reference sequence). Deletions cut 5 bases from V and 9 bases from J, with 8 bases between. The CDR3 totals 10 residues. The CDR3 DNA is TGCAGTGCTGGGACTTCGCCCCAGCATTTT. Protein: CSAGTSPQHF.

The chain recombines TRBV20-1 with TRBJ2-7; D is possibly TRBD2 (5 bases). V was clipped by 5 bases and J by 4 bases, with 18 bases between them. The CDR3 covers 14 residues. Looked up from germline, CDR1 is DFQATT and CDR2 is SNEGSKA (reference sequence). CDR3 sequence reads: CSALSGESFYEQYF. In DNA form, the CDR3 reads TGCAGTGCTTTGTCTGGGGAGTCCTTTTACGAGCAGTACTTC.

The rearrangement links TRBV10-1 to TRBJ1-3; 9 bases are a match to TRBD1. Germline-derived CDR1 and CDR2 are WNHNN and SYGVQD (reference sequence). The CDR3 sequence is 17 residues long. After removal of 10 bases from V and 4 bases from J, the junction contained 17 bases not matched to a gene. DNA for the CDR3: TGCGCCACACATTATTGGGGACAGGGTGAAGAGGGAAACACCATATATTTT. Its protein is CATHYWGQGEEGNTIYF.

The rearrangement links TRBV5-1 to TRBJ2-3; 11 positions match TRBD2. The germline CDR1 and CDR2 sequences are SGHRS and YFSETQ. Losses at the gene ends were 0 bases for V and 5 bases for J; bases not matched to a gene: 8. The CDR3 runs 17 residues. The CDR3 loop is CASSLAELAGERDTQYF. The CDR3 DNA reads TGCGCCAGCAGCTTGGCCGAACTAGCGGGAGAGCGAGATACGCAGTATTTT.

This clonotype was seen a handful of times. The chain is built from TRBV10-3 and TRBJ2-1, with 7 bases matching TRBD1. J gave up 6 bases and V 5 bases, and 1 base lay outside the gene matches. The CDR3 contains 12 residues. Germline CDR1 and CDR2: ENHRY and SYGVKD. The CDR3 reads CAISWDSNEQFF. The CDR3 bases are TGTGCCATCAGTTGGGACAGCAATGAGCAGTTCTTC.

This clonotype was seen ten or more times. The chain employs TRBV30 and TRBJ1-2; D call uncertain. The CDR3 runs to 11 residues. CDR1 is GTSNPN and CDR2 is SVGIG in the germline V gene (reference sequence). V was trimmed by 2 bases and J by 13 bases, leaving 14 bases between them. CDR3: CAWSRQVLFTF. Here the CDR3 DNA reads TGTGCCTGGAGTAGGCAGGTATTGTTCACCTTC.

This clonotype was counted ten times or more. J is TRBJ1-1 and V is TRBV11-2; D remains unclear. There are 13 residues in the CDR3. The germline CDR1 and CDR2 sequences are SGHAT and FQNNGV. V lost 5 bases, J lost 7 bases, and 14 bases lay in between. The CDR3 DNA reads TGTGCCAGCAGCGCCAGGAGCACCCTTGAAGCTTTCTTT. Its translation: CASSARSTLEAFF.

This clonotype was counted a single time. The chain's CDR3 is CSASQAGWADTQYF. In nucleotides, the CDR3 is TGCAGTGCAAGCCAAGCGGGGTGGGCAGATACGCAGTATTTT. The V call is TRBV20-1, the J call TRBJ2-3; 7 positions match TRBD2. The CDR3 contains 14 residues. The J segment lost 4 bases and the V segment lost 6 bases, leaving 10 bases of the junction unmatched. CDR1 is DFQATT, CDR2 SNEGSKA, per germline (reference sequence).

The rearrangement uses TRBV7-3 and TRBJ1-2; 11 nucleotides align to TRBD1. There are 16 residues in the CDR3. V gave up 5 bases and J gave up 5 bases; unmatched junction bases: 10. Germline-derived CDR1 and CDR2 are SGHTA and FQGTGA. DNA of the CDR3: TGTGCCAGCAGCCCAGCTGGACAGGGGGCGCAGTATGGCTACACCTTC. This translates into CASSPAGQGAQYGYTF.

This clonotype was observed many times. One end of the junction varies from germline; a read error may be responsible. The rearrangement uses TRBV24-1 and TRBJ2-6; D might be TRBD1 (5 bases). CDR1 KGHDR and CDR2 SFDVKD come from the germline V gene. CDR3 length: 17 residues. CDR3 amino acids: CATSEPGPISGADVLTF. CDR3 coding DNA: TGTGCCACCAGTGAGCCAGGGCCTATCTCTGGGGCCGACGTCCTGACTTTC.

This clonotype has at least ten counts. This chain links TRBV24-1 with TRBJ1-1; D might be TRBD1 (5 bases). The ends were cut back, 1 base at V and 7 bases at J, with 12 bases in the middle. This CDR3 is built from 14 residues. Germline V gene lookup returns CDR1 KGHDR and CDR2 SFDVKD. CDR3 residues: CATSDFWQGNEAFF. The CDR3, as DNA: TGTGCCACCAGTGATTTTTGGCAGGGAAATGAAGCTTTCTTT.

This chain joins TRBV19 and TRBJ1-2, with D hard to call. Germline CDR1 LNHDA, CDR2 SQIVND (reference sequence). With 8 bases removed from V and 2 bases from J, the gap between germline ends came to 9 bases. This CDR3 region has 12 residues. The CDR3 sequence: CASWRGNYGYTF. The CDR3 bases are TGTGCCAGTTGGCGAGGGAACTATGGCTACACCTTC.

The gene calls are TRBV20-1 and TRBJ2-1; TRBD2 agrees at 10 bases. The CDR3 has 14 residues. The germline CDR1 and CDR2 sequences are DFQATT and SNEGSKA (reference sequence). V shed 4 bases, J shed 6 bases, and the junction held 6 bases outside the gene matches. The DNA for the CDR3 is TGCAGTGCTACTCGAGCGGGGGGGGTCAATGAGCAGTTCTTC. As protein: CSATRAGGVNEQFF.

The chain uses TRBV20-1 and TRBJ1-3, with 7 bases that match TRBD1. CDR1 is DFQATT, CDR2 SNEGSKA, per germline (reference sequence). Trimming at V came to 5 bases and at J to 0 bases, leaving 10 bases not matched to a gene. The CDR3 has 16 amino acids. CDR3 bases: TGCAGTGCTGAAGATAGGGACAGCCGCTCTGGAAACACCATATATTTT. The encoded protein is CSAEDRDSRSGNTIYF.

Worth noting for this clonotype: A single base separates this from a much larger clone, so it may be a read error. The chain recombines TRBV20-1 with TRBJ2-3, with 8 bases fitting TRBD2. This CDR3 has 13 residues. Germline V gene lookup returns CDR1 DFQATT and CDR2 SNEGSKA (reference sequence). V lost 6 bases, J lost 6 bases, and 8 bases stayed unmatched. The DNA of the CDR3 is TGCAGTGCAAGTCGGGGGGGCTCGGATACGCAGTATTTT. Translation gives CSASRGGSDTQYF.

This clonotype was recorded once. V and J are TRBV11-2 and TRBJ2-7, with unresolved D. Germline-derived CDR1 and CDR2 are SGHAT and FQNNGV. This CDR3 region has 12 residues. Trimming left V 8 bases short and J 0 bases short, with 8 bases between. The CDR3 loop is CASVSSSYEQYF. CDR3 coding DNA: TGTGCCAGCGTATCAAGCTCCTACGAGCAGTACTTC.

The chain recombines TRBV19 with TRBJ2-7; maybe TRBD1 (6 bases). Germline CDR1 reads LNHDA; CDR2 reads SQIVND (reference sequence). Trimming left V 5 bases short and J 4 bases short, with 9 bases between. This CDR3 is built from 12 residues. The CDR3 region is CASSQRGYEQYF. The CDR3 bases are TGTGCCAGTAGTCAAAGGGGGTACGAGCAGTACTTC.

This clonotype was observed at least ten times. V and J are TRBV3-1 and TRBJ1-2; possibly TRBD1 for D (5 bases). The CDR3 consists of 14 residues. Germline lookup yields CDR1 LGHDT and CDR2 YNNKEL (reference sequence). V lost 0 bases and J lost 10, with 15 bases in between. DNA of the CDR3: TGTGCCAGCAGCCAAGAGGGGACGACTATGTTCTACACCTTC. As protein: CASSQEGTTMFYTF.

Concerning this clonotype itself: Possible read error: a much larger clone is one base away. V gene TRBV11-3 combines with J gene TRBJ1-2; perhaps TRBD1 as D (6 bases). V shed 2 bases and J shed 7 bases, with 17 bases lying between them. CDR3 size: 15 residues. Germline-derived CDR1 and CDR2 are SGHNT and YENEEA. The CDR3 spells CASSLKAGAGPGYTF. CDR3 sequence (DNA): TGTGCCAGCAGCTTAAAGGCGGGGGCAGGGCCTGGCTACACCTTC.

The chain links TRBV29-1 to TRBJ2-2; D remains ambiguous. The V end was cut by 1 base, the J end by 7 bases, with 1 base between. Per the germline V gene, CDR1 is SQVTM and CDR2 is ANQGSEA. CDR3 length equals 10 residues. CDR3 loop: CSVEGGELFF. CDR3 DNA sequence: TGCAGCGTTGAAGGCGGGGAGCTGTTTTTT.

Details on this clonotype: This clone may be a read error of a much larger clone one base away. Lacking the conserved final phenylalanine or tryptophan, this CDR3 likely reflects a read error. The genes are TRBV20-1 and TRBJ2-5, with TRBD2 matching over 7 bases. The V and J ends lost 3 bases and 1 base, in that order; junction bases with no gene match: 2. The CDR3 consists of 13 residues. The germline gives CDR1 DFQATT, CDR2 SNEGSKA (reference sequence). CDR3 in amino acids: CSASPSGQETQYL. The CDR3 DNA is TGCAGTGCTAGCCCTAGCGGCCAAGAGACCCAGTACCTC.

The chain is built from TRBV12-3 or TRBV12-4 and TRBJ2-7; 9 bases are a match to TRBD2. The CDR3 covers 16 residues. Unmatched junction bases numbered 17, after V lost 11 bases and J lost 3 bases. The CDR3 sequence: CACRKAGGSVCYEQYF. For the CDR3, the DNA is TGTGCCTGTAGAAAAGCGGGAGGCTCGGTCTGCTACGAGCAGTACTTC.

This clonotype was seen at least ten times. The chain recombines TRBV6-1 with TRBJ2-7; perhaps TRBD1 as D (5 bases). Between the trimmed V and J ends, which lost 6 bases and 3 bases, there was a span of 9 bases. Germline-derived CDR1 and CDR2 are MNHNS and SASEGT. CDR3 length equals 12 residues. The CDR3 DNA follows: TGTGCCAGCAGAAAAGACAGCTACGAGCAGTACTTC. Amino acids: CASRKDSYEQYF.

This clonotype was recorded many times. This chain connects TRBV9 to TRBJ1-6; the D gene is possibly TRBD1 (6 bases). Trimming cost V 1 base and J 6 bases, with 8 bases left between them. The CDR3 runs 14 residues. The germline gives CDR1 SGDLS, CDR2 YYNGEE. The CDR3 protein is CASSVSGANSPLHF. CDR3 sequence (DNA): TGTGCCAGCAGCGTATCAGGGGCTAATTCACCCCTCCACTTT.

The gene calls are TRBV9 and TRBJ1-2; 10 positions match TRBD1. Germline V CDR1 and CDR2: SGDLS, YYNGEE. The CDR3 consists of 14 residues. V lost 3 bases and J lost 7; bases outside the gene matches: 6. In DNA form, the CDR3 reads TGTGCCAGCAGCGCCGGGACAGGGGAACGTGGCTACACCTTC. This gives the protein CASSAGTGERGYTF.